This T cell receptor (beta chain) was sequenced for a study of molecular identifiers for immune sequencing clone quantification. About the research overall: Replicate runs used RNA from roughly 21,000 or 96,000 naive CD8 cells, which was split five ways into aliquots, and four of those aliquots were then sequenced.

CDR3 length: 13 amino acids. Germline values: CDR1 SQVTM, CDR2 ANQGSEA. MiXCR was run by TCRdb on the PCR reads, yielding one entry per CDR3 protein. The table shows roughly 90,000 distinct CDR3 sequences, with roughly 20% occurring only once. Notes on this clonotype: A read error may be the cause here, since a much bigger clone is one base away.

Sequencing input: naive CD8+ T cells from blood, with Jurkat cell RNA spiked in. This sample's subset: FACS-sorted CD8+CD4-CCR7+CD45RA+ naive T cells. V and J are TRBV29-1 and TRBJ2-1; TRBD1 agrees at 9 bases. This TCR was recovered from a human donor in good health. Some libraries in this study had Jurkat cell RNA spiked in. For the CDR3, the DNA is TGCAGCATTGACAGGGGGACCTACAATGAGCAGTTCTTC. Amino acid sequence: CSIDRGTYNEQFF.